This T cell receptor beta chain stems from a study of T cell responses to AZD1222 COVID-19 vaccine. V gave up 6 bases and J gave up 0 bases, with 8 bases separating them. This CDR3 contains 14 residues. Germline assignment: CDR1 LGHDT and CDR2 YNNKEL (reference sequence). Broader study findings: Clonal diversity was possibly underestimated; the donors were predominantly white British and more often female. Seropositive at baseline were only a handful of AZD1222 recipients.

Comment on this clone: Its antigen remains unidentified.

Some clones are missing from TCRdb's copy, which holds only in-frame ones; the method was immunoSEQ multiplex PCR. The repertoire includes about 130,000 clones, roughly 85% of them detected once, and 7.9% sits in the top ten. The chain carries TRBV3-1 (or the pseudogene TRBV3-2) and TRBJ2-2; D gene ambiguous. The TCR was taken from an adult who received the MenACWY meningococcal vaccine as a control. The sequences come from peripheral blood, collected 28 days after the second dose of the MenACWY control vaccine. The CDR3 DNA sequence: TGTGCCAGCAGGAGAGCAGCGAACACCGGGGAGCTGTTTTTT. The encoded protein is CASRRAANTGELFF.